A single T cell receptor beta chain is shown here with its context. The data are from a study of blood T cell repertoires in COVID-19. Some clones are missing from TCRdb's copy, which holds only in-frame ones; the method was immunoSEQ multiplex PCR. The sample lists about 210,000 clones; 84% were seen once. The germline gives CDR1 SGDLS, CDR2 YYNGEE. The CDR3 spans 13 residues. Trimming pared 1 base from V and 3 bases from J, leaving 7 bases between. Sample: PBMCs or T cells enriched from blood (not recorded which). This receptor was obtained from a woman younger than 45 who had been exposed to COVID-19. The gene calls are TRBV9 and TRBJ1-2; D is ambiguous. CDR3 loop: CASSVSMDYGYTF. In DNA form, the CDR3 reads TGTGCCAGCAGCGTATCTATGGACTATGGCTACACCTTC.